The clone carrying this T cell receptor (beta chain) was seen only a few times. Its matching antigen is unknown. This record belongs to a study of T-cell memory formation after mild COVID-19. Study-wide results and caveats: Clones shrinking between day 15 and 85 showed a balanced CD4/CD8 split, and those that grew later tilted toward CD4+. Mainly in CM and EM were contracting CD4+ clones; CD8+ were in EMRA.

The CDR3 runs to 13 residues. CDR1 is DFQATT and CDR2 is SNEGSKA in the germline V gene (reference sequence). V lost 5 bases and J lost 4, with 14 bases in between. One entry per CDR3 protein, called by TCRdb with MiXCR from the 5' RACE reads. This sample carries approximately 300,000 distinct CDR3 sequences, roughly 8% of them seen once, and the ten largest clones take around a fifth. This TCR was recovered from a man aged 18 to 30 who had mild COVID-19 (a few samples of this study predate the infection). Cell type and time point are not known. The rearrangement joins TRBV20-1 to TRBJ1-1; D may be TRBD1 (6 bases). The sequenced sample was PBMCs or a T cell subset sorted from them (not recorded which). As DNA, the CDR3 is TGCAGTGCTGTCCGCTCAGGGGCCACTGAAGCTTTCTTT. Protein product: CSAVRSGATEAFF.